The 3 T cell receptor beta chains listed next were all sequenced from one sample in a study of control samples from healthy donors and cancer patients. The protocol was immunoSEQ multiplex PCR, while the TCRdb copy is restricted to in-frame clones and leaves out a portion. This table holds approximately 100,000 clones, 92% found once. Sequenced sample: blood. These receptors came from a human donor in good health. The donor label of this sample is uncertain.

This clone was observed a single time. CDR3 sequence: CASSHIRGQAEAFF. In nucleotides, the CDR3 is TGCGCCAGCAGCCACATACGGGGGCAGGCTGAAGCTTTCTTT. The chain employs TRBV5-1 and TRBJ1-1; possible D gene TRBD1, 6 bases. Germline V gene data show CDR1 as SGHRS and CDR2 as YFSETQ. The CDR3 loop spans 14 amino acids. The V end lost 4 bases, the J end lost 6 bases, and 16 bases lay between the germline ends. The full variable domain, in which reference TRBV5-1 and TRBJ1-1 provide the parts outside the CDR3, is KAGVTQTPRYLIKTRGQQVTLSCSPISGHRSVSWYQQTPGQGLQFLFEYFSETQRNKGNFPGRFSGRQFSNSRSEMNVSTLELGDSALYLCASSHIRGQAEAFFGQGTRLTVV.

The chain has TRBV7-8 and TRBJ2-5, with 9 bases aligning to TRBD2. V dropped 0 bases and J dropped 7; count of bases not matched to a gene: 6. CDR1 and CDR2 (germline): SGHVS, FQNEAQ. CDR3 length: 15 amino acids. CDR3 protein: CASSLAAGGEGTQYF. CDR3 nucleotide sequence: TGTGCCAGCAGCTTAGCGGCGGGGGGGGAGGGGACCCAGTACTTC.

The chain uses TRBV19 and TRBJ2-7; D gene unclear. This CDR3 region has 13 residues. V was trimmed by 6 bases and J by 6 bases, leaving 15 bases between them. CDR1 LNHDA and CDR2 SQIVND come from the germline V gene (reference sequence). CDR3 amino acids: CASREEAGFEQYF. The CDR3 bases are TGTGCCAGTAGAGAAGAGGCCGGGTTCGAGCAGTACTTC.